Following are 8 T cell receptor beta chains from one sample sequenced in a study of blood T cell repertoires in COVID-19. Method: immunoSEQ multiplex PCR; TCRdb's copy keeps in-frame clones and lacks some. The data show 150,000 to 200,000 clones, less than 90% seen once. The sample was PBMCs or T cells enriched from blood (not recorded which). These receptors were obtained from a human donor with acute COVID-19. The donor label of this sample is uncertain.

CDR3 nucleotide sequence: TGTGCCAGCAGTCAACAGGGTGACACTGAAGCTTTCTTT. As protein: CASSQQGDTEAFF. This sequence joins TRBV7-2 and TRBJ1-1, with D possibly matching TRBD1 (6 bases). This CDR3 is built from 13 residues. V was pared by 6 bases and J by 3 bases, with 11 bases between. Germline V lookup: CDR1 SGHTA, CDR2 FQGNSA.

The chain employs TRBV4-3 and TRBJ1-3; D is possibly TRBD1 (6 bases). CDR1 is LGHNA and CDR2 is YSLEER in the germline V gene. V lost 4 bases and J 4 bases, leaving 20 bases between the germline ends. The CDR3 totals 17 residues. The CDR3 DNA follows: TGCGCCAGCAGCCGGACGTTGGTGAGAGGGGGAGGAAACACCATATATTTT. This codes for CASSRTLVRGGGNTIYF.

The rearrangement joins TRBV15 to TRBJ2-7, with a tentative D call TRBD2 (5 bases). The CDR3 runs to 14 residues. Trimming pared 0 bases from V and 7 bases from J, leaving 13 bases between. Germline V gene sequence: CDR1 LNHNV, CDR2 YYDKDF (reference sequence). The CDR3 sequence is CATSRDKIPGEQYF. CDR3 sequence (DNA): TGTGCCACCAGCAGAGATAAAATTCCGGGGGAGCAGTACTTC.

The V gene is TRBV11-2, the J gene TRBJ2-1; weak D call: TRBD2 (6 bases). The CDR3 totals 15 residues. V shed 5 bases and J shed 2 bases, with 13 bases lying between them. CDR1 is SGHAT, CDR2 FQNNGV, per germline. This CDR3 reads CASSARRGAYNEQFF. CDR3 in DNA: TGTGCCAGCAGCGCCCGGCGGGGAGCCTACAATGAGCAGTTCTTC.

V gene TRBV30 combines with J gene TRBJ2-5, with a possible D match to TRBD2 (5 bases). The CDR3 covers 15 residues. The ends were cut back, 1 base at V and 4 bases at J, with 16 bases in the middle. The germline V gene encodes CDR1 GTSNPN and CDR2 SVGIG (reference sequence). This chain's CDR3 is CAWSDMSILAETQYF. The CDR3 DNA follows: TGTGCCTGGAGTGATATGTCTATCCTAGCAGAGACCCAGTACTTC.

The rearrangement links TRBV4-3 to TRBJ1-1; 8 nucleotides align to TRBD1. CDR1 and CDR2 (germline): LGHNA, YSLEER. V was pared by 1 base and J by 3 bases, with 4 bases of the junction left unmatched. The CDR3 has 15 amino acids. DNA for the CDR3: TGCGCCAGCAGCCAAGTCTTACAGGGGGACACTGAAGCTTTCTTT. It translates to CASSQVLQGDTEAFF.

This chain uses TRBV12-5 with TRBJ1-2; 10 bases line up with TRBD1. CDR3 length: 15 residues. The V segment lost 4 bases and the J segment 6 bases; nucleotides outside the gene matches: 8. Germline CDR1 is LGHNT and CDR2 is FRNRAP. The CDR3 DNA reads TGTGCTAGTGGTTCCGACAGGGGGCGTCGAAATGGCTACACCTTC. It translates to CASGSDRGRRNGYTF.

The rearrangement uses TRBV20-1 and TRBJ1-1; no definite D call. Germline V gene lookup returns CDR1 DFQATT and CDR2 SNEGSKA (reference sequence). The V gene lost 5 bases and the J gene lost 0 bases, with 4 bases spanning the gap. There are 11 residues in the CDR3. DNA for the CDR3: TGCAGTGCTTCAGTGAACACTGAAGCTTTCTTT. Its protein is CSASVNTEAFF.